This record covers a single T cell receptor (beta chain). The sample is drawn from a study of monozygotic twins with inflammatory bowel disease. TCRdb re-called the 5' RACE reads; every CDR3 protein appears as one record, without DNA. The listing contains over 200,000 distinct CDR3 sequences. The receptor's source is a human donor with ulcerative colitis or Crohn's disease, or a healthy co-twin of an affected twin (not recorded which). The sample consisted of blood.

The CDR3: CSAWPGTGKVNTEAFF. The chain carries TRBV20-1 and TRBJ1-1; TCRdb designates TRBD1, a call that cannot be tested without DNA. Germline CDR1 is DFQATT and CDR2 is SNEGSKA (reference sequence). CDR3 length: 16 amino acids.